These 18 T cell receptor beta chains originate from one sample sequenced in a study of cytomegalovirus exposure and HLA in healthy donors. Primers included in the PCR were 60 Vbeta and 13 Jbeta primers. Here immunoSEQ multiplex PCR was the method, and the copy in TCRdb shows in-frame clones only, minus some. The table includes about 210,000 clones, nearly 80% detected once. Sequencing was performed on PBMCs. The receptors here all came from a male donor in good health and CMV-seronegative.

CDR3 sequence: CASSTGSDTQYF. The CDR3 coding sequence is TGTGCCAGCAGTACAGGGTCAGATACGCAGTATTTT. The chain has TRBV28 and TRBJ2-3; TRBD1 might be the D (6 bases). The V and J ends lost 5 bases and 4 bases respectively, with 7 bases between them. Germline CDR1 MDHEN, CDR2 SYDVKM. The CDR3 runs to 12 residues. The whole variable domain, remainder taken from reference TRBV28 and TRBJ2-3, is DVKVTQSSRYLVKRTGEKVFLECVQDMDHENMFWYRQDPGLGLRLIYFSYDVKMKEKGDIPEGYSVSREKKERFSLILESASTNQTSMYLCASSTGSDTQYFGPGTRLTVL.

The V call is TRBV7-8, the J call TRBJ1-1; no reliable D call. CDR1 is SGHVS and CDR2 is FQNEAQ in the germline V gene. V lost 3 bases to trimming and J lost 0 bases, with 5 bases between them. The CDR3 covers 13 residues. The CDR3 DNA reads TGTGCCAGCAGCTTCAATTTGAACACTGAAGCTTTCTTT. Its protein is CASSFNLNTEAFF.

This clone has only a few counts. This chain links TRBV27 with TRBJ1-5; 8 bases map to TRBD1. The CDR3 is made up of 16 amino acids. The germline V gene has CDR1 MNHEY and CDR2 SMNVEV (reference sequence). V gave up 6 bases and J gave up 2 bases; unmatched junction bases: 9. DNA of the CDR3: TGTGCCAGCAGCCTGACCCAGGGGGCAGGCAATCAGCCCCAGCATTTT. It codes for CASSLTQGAGNQPQHF.

The V gene is TRBV28, the J gene TRBJ1-2; D is undetermined. This CDR3 is built from 13 residues. V gave up 3 bases and J gave up 1 base, with 6 bases separating them. Germline assignment: CDR1 MDHEN and CDR2 SYDVKM. The CDR3 spells CASSFGLNYGYTF. The CDR3 DNA is TGTGCCAGCAGTTTCGGACTTAACTATGGCTACACCTTC.

This sequence joins TRBV27 and TRBJ1-5, with 12 bases that match TRBD1. Unmatched junction bases numbered 4, after V lost 5 bases and J lost 5 bases. The CDR3 has 15 residues. Per the germline V gene, CDR1 is MNHEY and CDR2 is SMNVEV (reference sequence). The chain's CDR3 is CASSPGTGGDQPQHF. As DNA, the CDR3 is TGTGCCAGCAGTCCCGGGACAGGGGGCGATCAGCCCCAGCATTTT.

This rearrangement joins TRBV4-3 to TRBJ1-2, with a possible D match to TRBD1 (6 bases). Germline loops: CDR1 LGHNA, CDR2 YSLEER. V was shortened by 6 bases and J by 8 bases, with 10 bases between the two germline ends. The CDR3 is made up of 11 amino acids. The CDR3 here is CASRGAVGYTF. CDR3 coding DNA: TGCGCCAGCAGGGGGGCAGTGGGCTACACCTTC.

The chain has TRBV29-1 and TRBJ2-1; 13 bases are shared with TRBD2. The CDR3 length is 13 residues. V was pared by 6 bases and J by 9 bases, with 5 bases of the junction left unmatched. Germline CDR1 SQVTM, CDR2 ANQGSEA. CDR3 sequence: CSVPGLAGCEQFF. In nucleotides, the CDR3 is TGCAGCGTACCGGGACTAGCGGGGTGTGAGCAGTTCTTC.

The rearrangement joins TRBV5-4 to TRBJ1-2, with 8 bases that match TRBD1. There are 17 residues in the CDR3. After removal of 0 bases from V and 8 bases from J, the junction contained 15 bases not matched to a gene. Germline CDR1 is SGHNT and CDR2 is YYREEE (reference sequence). DNA for the CDR3: TGTGCCAGCAGCTTGGGGGCCCAGACAGGGGCCATATACGGCTACACCTTC. It codes for CASSLGAQTGAIYGYTF.

V usage is TRBV5-1 and J usage is TRBJ2-1; 11 bases line up with TRBD2. Losses at the gene ends were 2 bases for V and 7 bases for J; bases not matched to a gene: 8. From germline, CDR1 is SGHRS and CDR2 YFSETQ. The CDR3 spans 16 residues. The CDR3 is CASSFSPSGGLNEQFF. DNA of the CDR3: TGCGCCAGCAGCTTTTCACCTAGCGGGGGGTTAAATGAGCAGTTCTTC. Full variable domain (rest looked up from reference TRBV5-1 and TRBJ2-1): KAGVTQTPRYLIKTRGQQVTLSCSPISGHRSVSWYQQTPGQGLQFLFEYFSETQRNKGNFPGRFSGRQFSNSRSEMNVSTLELGDSALYLCASSFSPSGGLNEQFFGPGTRLTVL.

The chain uses TRBV29-1 and TRBJ2-3; TRBD2 matches 9 bases. The junction had 6 bases not matched to a gene; V was cut back by 7 bases and J by 4 bases. CDR1 is SQVTM and CDR2 is ANQGSEA in the germline V gene. This CDR3 has 13 amino acids. The CDR3 region is CSASGTRPDTQYF. The CDR3 coding sequence is TGCAGCGCTAGCGGGACTCGCCCAGATACGCAGTATTTT.

V and J are TRBV9 and TRBJ2-2, with 9 bases aligning to TRBD2. V lost 3 bases to trimming and J lost 1 base; unmatched junction nucleotides: 4. The CDR3 is 16 amino acids. Germline CDR1 SGDLS, CDR2 YYNGEE. In DNA form, the CDR3 reads TGTGCCAGCAGCGGCGCGGGAGGGGTGAACACCGGGGAGCTGTTTTTT. Residues: CASSGAGGVNTGELFF.

The rearrangement links TRBV9 to TRBJ2-7; the match to TRBD1 covers 8 bases. The J segment lost 5 bases and the V segment lost 3 bases, leaving 7 bases of the junction unmatched. The CDR3 covers 14 residues. Germline V CDR1 and CDR2: SGDLS, YYNGEE. The chain's CDR3 is CASSAGQGPDEQYF. CDR3 bases: TGTGCCAGCAGCGCCGGACAGGGTCCCGACGAGCAGTACTTC. Variable domain in full (rest from reference TRBV9 and TRBJ2-7): DSGVTQTPKHLITATGQRVTLRCSPRSGDLSVYWYQQSLDQGLQFLIQYYNGEERAKGNILERFSAQQFPDLHSELNLSSLELGDSALYFCASSAGQGPDEQYFGPGTRLTVT.

The V and J genes are TRBV29-1 and TRBJ2-3, with 11 bases lining up with TRBD2. The germline V gene has CDR1 SQVTM and CDR2 ANQGSEA. V dropped 7 bases and J dropped 4; count of bases not matched to a gene: 10. This CDR3 is 15 amino acids long. CDR3 sequence (DNA): TGCAGCGGGGGTCCCGGGACTAGCGGTTCAGATACGCAGTATTTT. Protein sequence: CSGGPGTSGSDTQYF.

The chain combines TRBV7-9 with TRBJ1-1; possible D gene TRBD1, 6 bases. Trimming took off 5 bases at V and 5 bases at J, with 15 bases between the two ends. This CDR3 has 14 residues. Germline values: CDR1 SEHNR, CDR2 FQNEAQ (reference sequence). The CDR3 sequence: CASSDRGAGTEAFF. CDR3 bases: TGTGCCAGCAGCGATCGGGGGGCCGGGACTGAAGCTTTCTTT.

The CDR3 nucleotides read TGTGCCTGGAGTGTGGGACTTGGGCTCTTCAATCAGCCCCAGCATTTT. The encoded protein is CAWSVGLGLFNQPQHF. The V gene is TRBV30, the J gene TRBJ1-5; possibly TRBD1 for D (5 bases). Between the trimmed V and J ends, which lost 0 bases and 3 bases, there was a span of 15 bases. Germline CDR1 GTSNPN, CDR2 SVGIG (reference sequence). This CDR3 contains 16 residues. The full variable domain, completed using reference TRBV30 and TRBJ1-5, is SQTIHQWPATLVQPVGSPLSLECTVEGTSNPNLYWYRQAAGRGLQLLFYSVGIGQISSEVPQNLSASRPQDRQFILSSKKLLLSDSGFYLCAWSVGLGLFNQPQHFGDGTRLSIL.

V and J are TRBV6-1 and TRBJ1-2; 12 nucleotides line up with TRBD1. Germline CDR1 and CDR2: MNHNS and SASEGT. The V and J ends lost 2 bases and 7 bases, in that order; junction bases with no gene match: 5. The CDR3 consists of 15 residues. Written as DNA, the CDR3 is TGTGCCAGCAGTGAACCCGGGACAGGGGGCATTGGCTACACCTTC. It encodes CASSEPGTGGIGYTF.

The chain combines TRBV29-1 with TRBJ2-7; D is perhaps TRBD2 (6 bases). The ends were cut back, 6 bases at V and 5 bases at J, with 11 bases in the middle. Germline CDR1 is SQVTM and CDR2 is ANQGSEA. This CDR3 is 11 amino acids long. CDR3 nucleotides: TGCAGCGTCGACGGACTAAACGAGCAGTACTTC. It is translated as CSVDGLNEQYF.

The V call is TRBV7-2, the J call TRBJ2-4, with D perhaps TRBD2 (5 bases). V gave up 5 bases and J gave up 11 bases, with 19 bases separating them. Germline V lookup: CDR1 SGHTA, CDR2 FQGNSA. The CDR3 totals 14 residues. The CDR3 loop reads CASSREEGLAVQYF. CDR3 DNA sequence: TGTGCCAGCAGCCGAGAAGAGGGTCTAGCAGTTCAGTACTTC. The full variable domain, in which reference TRBV7-2 and TRBJ2-4 provide the parts outside the CDR3, is GAGVSQSPSNKVTEKGKDVELRCDPISGHTALYWYRQSLGQGLEFLIYFQGNSAPDKSGLPSDRFSAERTGGSVSTLTIQRTQQEDSAVYLCASSREEGLAVQYFGAGTRLSVL.